What follows describes a single T cell receptor (beta chain). Its antigen is undetermined. This sample was taken from a study of Ad26.COV2.S vaccination and SARS-CoV-2 variants. V was pared by 2 bases and J by 4 bases, with 20 bases between. The CDR3 contains 17 residues. CDR1 MNHEY and CDR2 SVGEGT come from the germline V gene. Study-wide findings and caveats: The study found higher spike-specific TCR breadth in vaccine than placebo recipients. A substantial breadth of spike-specific CD8+ and CD4+ T cell responses after vaccination has been reported. TCR breadth and depth estimates may have understated total T cell responses. It was found that vaccine and placebo recipients had similar non-spike TCR breadth.

TCRdb keeps only in-frame clones here, not all; method: immunoSEQ multiplex PCR. There are hundreds of thousands of clones in the sample; 92% occur only once, and 3% to 4% lies in the top ten. The genes are TRBV6-2 or TRBV6-3 and TRBJ1-2; tentatively, D is TRBD1 (6 bases). Sequenced here: peripheral blood, sampled after recovery from COVID-19. The clonotype comes from a human donor who had recovered from COVID-19. The CDR3 coding sequence is TGTGCCAGCAGTTACCTTTATTCCGGGACACCTTCCTATGGCTACACCTTC. It translates to CASSYLYSGTPSYGYTF.